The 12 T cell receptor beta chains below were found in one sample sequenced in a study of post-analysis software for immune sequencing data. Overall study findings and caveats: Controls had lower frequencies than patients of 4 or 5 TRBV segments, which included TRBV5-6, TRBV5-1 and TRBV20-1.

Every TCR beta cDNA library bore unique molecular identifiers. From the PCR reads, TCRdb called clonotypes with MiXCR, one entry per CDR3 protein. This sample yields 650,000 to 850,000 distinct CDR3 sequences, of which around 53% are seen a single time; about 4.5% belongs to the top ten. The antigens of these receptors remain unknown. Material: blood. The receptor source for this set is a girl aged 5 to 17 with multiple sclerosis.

The CDR3 DNA is TGTGCCAGCAGTCCACTGACTAGCGGAGCAAAAAACATTCAGTACTTC. It is translated as CASSPLTSGAKNIQYF. V is TRBV6-6 and J is TRBJ2-4, with 9 bases that match TRBD2. Germline V gene lookup returns CDR1 MNHNY and CDR2 SVGAGI (reference sequence). J gave up 4 bases and V 5 bases, and 9 bases lay outside the gene matches. CDR3 length equals 16 residues.

CDR3 protein: CAIFGSDAQYF. In DNA form, the CDR3 reads TGTGCCATCTTCGGCTCGGATGCGCAGTATTTT. The chain uses TRBV2 and TRBJ2-3; no clear D gene. The CDR3 is 11 amino acids. Deletions cut 10 bases from V and 10 bases from J, with 15 bases between. Per germline, CDR1 SNHLY and CDR2 FYNNEI.

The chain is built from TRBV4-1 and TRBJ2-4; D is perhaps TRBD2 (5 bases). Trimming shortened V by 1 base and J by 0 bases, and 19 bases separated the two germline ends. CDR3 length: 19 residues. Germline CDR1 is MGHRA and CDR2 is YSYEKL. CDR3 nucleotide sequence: TGCGCCAGCAGCCAAGGGGGAGAGGCAGACTATTTAGCCAAAAACATTCAGTACTTC. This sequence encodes CASSQGGEADYLAKNIQYF.

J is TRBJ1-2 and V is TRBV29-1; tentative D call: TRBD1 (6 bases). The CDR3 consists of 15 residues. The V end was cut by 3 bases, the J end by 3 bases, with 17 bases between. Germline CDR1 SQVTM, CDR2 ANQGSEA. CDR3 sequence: CSVEVRWGRHYGYTF. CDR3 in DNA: TGCAGCGTTGAGGTCCGGTGGGGGCGACACTATGGCTACACCTTC.

CDR3 loop: CASSSGTGATEAFF. CDR3 bases: TGTGCCAGCAGTTCCGGGACAGGGGCCACTGAAGCTTTCTTT. The chain joins TRBV12-3 or TRBV12-4 to TRBJ1-1, with 10 bases aligning to TRBD1. The CDR3 is 14 amino acids. After removal of 4 bases from V and 4 bases from J, the junction contained 3 bases not matched to a gene.

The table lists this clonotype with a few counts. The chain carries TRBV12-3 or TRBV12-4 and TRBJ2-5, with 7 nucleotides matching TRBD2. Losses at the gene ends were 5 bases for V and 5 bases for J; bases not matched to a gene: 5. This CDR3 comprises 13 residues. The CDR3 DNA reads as TGTGCCAGCAGTCGACTAGCAACCGAGACCCAGTACTTC. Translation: CASSRLATETQYF.

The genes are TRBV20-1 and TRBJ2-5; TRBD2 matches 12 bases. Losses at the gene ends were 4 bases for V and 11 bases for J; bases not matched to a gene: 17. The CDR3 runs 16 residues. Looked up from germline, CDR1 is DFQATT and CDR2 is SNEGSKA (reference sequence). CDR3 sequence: CSATTSGSGAYNEQYF. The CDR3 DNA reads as TGCAGTGCTACGACTAGCGGGAGCGGGGCCTACAATGAGCAGTACTTC.

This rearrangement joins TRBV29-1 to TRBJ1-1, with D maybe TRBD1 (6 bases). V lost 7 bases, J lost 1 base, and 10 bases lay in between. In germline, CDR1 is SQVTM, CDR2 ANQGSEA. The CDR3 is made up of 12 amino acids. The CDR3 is CSEQTGNTEAFF. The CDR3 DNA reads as TGCAGCGAGCAGACAGGGAACACTGAAGCTTTCTTT.

The CDR3, as DNA: TGTGCCAGCAGGCCCGGGACAGGGGATTTATTGTTCGTCCCCCCTGCGGGGGCCAACGTCCTGACTTTC. Protein product: CASRPGTGDLLFVPPAGANVLTF. V and J are TRBV6-2 or TRBV6-3 and TRBJ2-6, with 10 bases lining up with TRBD1. Germline V gene lookup returns CDR1 MNHEY and CDR2 SVGEGT. The ends lost 6 bases at V and 4 bases at J; junction bases unmatched: 27. CDR3 length: 23 residues.

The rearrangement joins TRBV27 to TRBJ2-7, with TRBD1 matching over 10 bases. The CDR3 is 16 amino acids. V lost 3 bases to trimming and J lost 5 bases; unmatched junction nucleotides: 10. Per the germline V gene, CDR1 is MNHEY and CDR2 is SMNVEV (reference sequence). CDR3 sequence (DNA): TGTGCCAGCAGTTTGTCCGCCGGGACAGGGGTCGACGAGCAGTACTTC. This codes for CASSLSAGTGVDEQYF.

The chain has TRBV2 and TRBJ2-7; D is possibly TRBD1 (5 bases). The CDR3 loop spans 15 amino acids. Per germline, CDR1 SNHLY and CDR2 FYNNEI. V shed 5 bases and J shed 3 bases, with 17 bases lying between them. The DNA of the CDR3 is TGTGCCAGCAGTCCAGGGTTCCCAGGATTCTACGAGCAGTACTTC. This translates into CASSPGFPGFYEQYF.

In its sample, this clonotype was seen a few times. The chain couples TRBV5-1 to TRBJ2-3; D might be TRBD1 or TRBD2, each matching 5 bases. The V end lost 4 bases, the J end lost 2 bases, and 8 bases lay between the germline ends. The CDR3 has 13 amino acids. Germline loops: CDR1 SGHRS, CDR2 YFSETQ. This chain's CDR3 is CASSDGTTDTQYF. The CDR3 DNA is TGCGCCAGCAGCGACGGGACCACAGATACGCAGTATTTT.